This passage covers 16 T cell receptor beta chains from one sample sequenced in a study of T cell changes during pregnancy in multiple sclerosis. Method: immunoSEQ multiplex PCR; TCRdb's copy keeps in-frame clones and lacks some. The sample has roughly 58,000 clones, approximately 94% seen once. This material consisted of CD8+ T cells from peripheral blood mononuclear cells, taken in the third trimester of pregnancy. These TCRs come from a female donor with multiple sclerosis, enrolled in a pregnancy study.

The rearrangement uses TRBV30 and TRBJ2-2; no firm D call. V was cut by 2 bases and J by 2 bases, with 9 bases left in between. The CDR3 length is 14 residues. In germline, CDR1 is GTSNPN, CDR2 SVGIG (reference sequence). The CDR3 loop reads CAWSLGLNTGELFF. For the CDR3, the DNA is TGTGCCTGGAGTCTGGGCCTCAACACCGGGGAGCTGTTTTTT.

The rearrangement joins TRBV18 to TRBJ1-5; 9 bases line up with TRBD1. J lost 2 bases, V lost 0 bases, and 2 bases had no gene match. The CDR3 runs 16 residues. Germline values: CDR1 KGHSH, CDR2 LQKENI. CDR3 DNA: TGTGCCAGCTCACCACCGAGGACAGGGGGCAATCAGCCCCAGCATTTT. It translates to CASSPPRTGGNQPQHF. The full variable domain, with the rest looked up from reference TRBV18 and TRBJ1-5, is NAGVMQNPRHLVRRRGQEARLRCSPMKGHSHVYWYRQLPEEGLKFMVYLQKENIIDESGMPKERFSAEFPKEGPSILRIQQVVRGDSAAYFCASSPPRTGGNQPQHFGDGTRLSIL.

This rearrangement joins TRBV6-5 to TRBJ1-1; D is possibly TRBD1 (6 bases). CDR3 size: 14 residues. The germline CDR1 and CDR2 sequences are MNHEY and SVGAGI. The germline V and J ends were trimmed by 4 bases and 1 base, with 10 bases remaining between them. This CDR3 reads CASSSHRENTEAFF. Here the CDR3 DNA reads TGTGCCAGCAGTTCGCACAGGGAGAACACTGAAGCTTTCTTT.

The chain joins TRBV4-1 to TRBJ2-1; 9 bases align to TRBD2. The CDR3 loop spans 16 amino acids. Germline CDR1 is MGHRA and CDR2 is YSYEKL. Trimming at V came to 5 bases and at J to 1 base, leaving 6 bases not matched to a gene. DNA for the CDR3: TGCGCCAGCAGCACCCGAACTAGCGGGTCCTACAATGAGCAGTTCTTC. Translating it yields CASSTRTSGSYNEQFF.

The V gene is TRBV28, the J gene TRBJ2-2; 7 bases are shared with TRBD2. V was clipped by 2 bases and J by 3 bases; unmatched bases: 9. The CDR3 consists of 17 residues. Looked up from germline, CDR1 is MDHEN and CDR2 is SYDVKM. The CDR3 reads CASSLAREDPDTGELFF. The CDR3 nucleotides are TGTGCCAGCAGTTTAGCACGGGAGGATCCCGACACCGGGGAGCTGTTTTTT. The full variable domain, completed using reference TRBV28 and TRBJ2-2, is DVKVTQSSRYLVKRTGEKVFLECVQDMDHENMFWYRQDPGLGLRLIYFSYDVKMKEKGDIPEGYSVSREKKERFSLILESASTNQTSMYLCASSLAREDPDTGELFFGEGSRLTVL.

The chain combines TRBV27 with TRBJ2-2; no clear D gene. V was cut by 6 bases and J by 1 base, with 9 bases left in between. The CDR3 has 14 amino acids. CDR1 is MNHEY and CDR2 is SMNVEV in the germline V gene (reference sequence). CDR3 DNA sequence: TGTGCCAGCAGCCTCATCGGGAACACCGGGGAGCTGTTTTTT. It specifies CASSLIGNTGELFF.

This chain joins TRBV18 and TRBJ2-2, with 12 bases lining up with TRBD1. CDR1 and CDR2 (germline): KGHSH, LQKENI. V trimming: 3 bases; J trimming: 6 bases; junction bases outside the gene matches: 5. This CDR3 region has 16 residues. The CDR3 bases are TGTGCCAGCTCACCCGTGGGACAGGGGGCGCCCGGGGAGCTGTTTTTT. Translated: CASSPVGQGAPGELFF.

This CDR3 is CASQGLAGGRDEQFF. The CDR3 coding sequence is TGTGCCAGCCAGGGACTAGCGGGAGGGCGCGATGAGCAGTTCTTC. The chain combines TRBV6-1 with TRBJ2-1; TRBD2 agrees at 16 bases. This CDR3 region has 15 residues. V trimming: 8 bases; J trimming: 8 bases; junction bases outside the gene matches: 6. CDR1 is MNHNS, CDR2 SASEGT, per germline.

The chain has TRBV19 and TRBJ1-2; D unclear. CDR3 length: 14 amino acids. The germline V gene encodes CDR1 LNHDA and CDR2 SQIVND (reference sequence). V lost 3 bases to trimming and J lost 2 bases, with 10 bases between them. DNA of the CDR3: TGTGCCAGTAGTATTCCGGGGTCAAACTATGGCTACACCTTC. Protein sequence: CASSIPGSNYGYTF.

The chain combines TRBV13 with TRBJ2-5, with 10 bases matching TRBD2. Near its end, the DNA agrees better with TRBJ2-7, so the J call may be wrong. CDR1 is PRHDT and CDR2 is FYEKMQ in the germline V gene (reference sequence). The CDR3 runs 17 residues. The CDR3 sequence: CASSPQAGGPISYEQYF. In DNA, the CDR3 is TGTGCCAGCAGCCCCCAAGCGGGAGGGCCGATTAGTTACGAGCAGTACTTC.

The rearrangement uses TRBV4-1 and TRBJ1-4; D might be TRBD1 (5 bases). CDR3 length: 18 residues. Trimming cost V 0 bases and J 4 bases, with 18 bases left between them. CDR1 and CDR2 (germline): MGHRA, YSYEKL. This chain's CDR3 is CASSQDPQGDGGNEKLFF. CDR3 bases: TGCGCCAGCAGCCAAGATCCGCAGGGTGACGGCGGTAATGAAAAACTGTTTTTT.

The rearrangement uses TRBV14 and TRBJ2-7; no clear D. Looked up from germline, CDR1 is SGHDN and CDR2 is FVKESK. The CDR3 runs 14 residues. Between the trimmed V and J ends, which lost 3 bases and 0 bases, there was a span of 9 bases. CDR3 loop: CASSHDWSSYEQYF. Written as DNA, the CDR3 is TGTGCCAGCAGCCATGATTGGAGCTCCTACGAGCAGTACTTC.

This clone was seen a single time. The chain has TRBV2 and TRBJ2-7; 7 nucleotides align to TRBD2. CDR1 is SNHLY and CDR2 is FYNNEI in the germline V gene. V gave up 6 bases and J gave up 2 bases; unmatched junction bases: 7. This CDR3 has 14 amino acids. CDR3 sequence reads: CASRVWGGPYEQYF. The CDR3 DNA follows: TGTGCCAGCAGGGTCTGGGGAGGGCCCTACGAGCAGTACTTC.

The rearrangement links TRBV9 to TRBJ2-2; 10 bases align to TRBD1. This CDR3 is 16 amino acids long. CDR1 is SGDLS, CDR2 YYNGEE, per germline. V was clipped by 4 bases and J by 6 bases; unmatched bases: 9. In nucleotides, the CDR3 is TGTGCCAGCAGCTACCAGACAGGGGGCCCCGCCGGGGAGCTGTTTTTT. Its translation is CASSYQTGGPAGELFF. Complete variable domain (other parts from reference TRBV9 and TRBJ2-2): DSGVTQTPKHLITATGQRVTLRCSPRSGDLSVYWYQQSLDQGLQFLIQYYNGEERAKGNILERFSAQQFPDLHSELNLSSLELGDSALYFCASSYQTGGPAGELFFGEGSRLTVL.

The chain has TRBV2 and TRBJ1-3; D remains ambiguous. The ends were cut back, 7 bases at V and 0 bases at J, with 7 bases in the middle. The CDR3 has 13 residues. Germline-derived CDR1 and CDR2 are SNHLY and FYNNEI. Here the CDR3 DNA reads TGTGCCAGCATTGCCTACTCTGGAAACACCATATATTTT. The encoded protein is CASIAYSGNTIYF.

The V and J genes are TRBV4-2 and TRBJ2-2, with D unclear. There are 14 residues in the CDR3. CDR1 and CDR2 (germline): LGHNA, YNFKEQ. V shed 5 bases and J shed 1 base, with 8 bases lying between them. CDR3 nucleotide sequence: TGTGCCAGCAGCGCGGTCAGGAACACCGGGGAGCTGTTTTTT. This codes for CASSAVRNTGELFF.